These T cell receptor beta chains were read from a single sample in a study of long-term antiretroviral therapy in people with HIV. TCRdb keeps only in-frame clones here, not all; method: immunoSEQ multiplex PCR. The sample lists roughly 28,000 clones, around 96% occurring once. The source material was unsorted PBMCs, sampled 6 to 6.5 years after starting antiretroviral therapy. The receptor set was obtained from a man aged 30 to 45 with HIV. CDR3s include the opening cysteine and the closing phenylalanine or tryptophan. Fields, in order: D gene, V gene, J gene, clone size, CDR3 protein, CDR3 DNA. The D gene is left open where the match is weak. Some rows mark clone size as missing; the rest say once, few, many or name a class of expanded clone.

-,TRBV19,TRBJ1-1,-,CASSMRAGGAFF,TGTGCCAGTAGTATGCGGGCAGGTGGCGCTTTCTTT
-,TRBV4-2,TRBJ2-6,-,CASSQGRRDLSSGANVLTF,TGTGCCAGCAGCCAAGGACGCCGGGACCTCAGCTCTGGGGCCAACGTCCTGACTTTC
TRBD1,TRBV7-9,TRBJ2-7,-,CASSLTGAQGYYEQYF,TGTGCCAGCAGCCTCACAGGGGCGCAAGGATACTACGAGCAGTACTTC
TRBD2,TRBV5-6,TRBJ2-7,-,CASSLSPSGTYEQYF,TGTGCCAGCAGCCTCAGTCCTAGCGGAACCTACGAGCAGTACTTC
TRBD2,TRBV2,TRBJ2-3,-,CASSEVGLAGGPGTDTQYF,TGTGCCAGCAGTGAAGTGGGACTAGCGGGAGGACCAGGCACAGATACGCAGTATTTT
-,TRBV5-1,TRBJ2-7,-,CASNPRPNLIYEQYF,TGCGCCAGCAACCCGAGACCGAACCTAATCTACGAGCAGTACTTC
-,TRBV11-2,TRBJ2-4,-,CASSSRLAKNIQYF,TGTGCCAGCAGCTCCAGATTAGCCAAAAACATTCAGTACTTC
-,TRBV5-1,TRBJ2-1,-,CASSTGLSSYNEQFF,TGCGCCAGCAGCACCGGACTCTCGTCATACAATGAGCAGTTCTTC
TRBD1,TRBV15,TRBJ1-4,-,CATSKDRERGEKLFF,TGTGCCACCAGCAAGGACAGGGAAAGGGGCGAAAAACTGTTTTTT
-,TRBV7-6,TRBJ1-5,few,CASSLGSGQPQHF,TGTGCCAGCAGCTTAGGCTCGGGTCAGCCCCAGCATTTT
TRBD2,TRBV4-2,TRBJ2-7,once,CASSQEEGGASYEQYF,TGTGCCAGCAGCCAAGAAGAGGGAGGGGCGTCCTACGAGCAGTACTTC
-,TRBV7-6,TRBJ2-1,few,CASSLGAADEQFF,TGTGCCAGCAGCTTAGGGGCCGCCGATGAGCAGTTCTTC
-,TRBV13,TRBJ2-7,-,CASSPPIFELGSYEQYF,TGTGCCAGCAGCCCCCCCATATTCGAACTGGGCTCCTACGAGCAGTACTTC
TRBD1,TRBV5-4,TRBJ2-7,-,CASSSPDRGGDEQYF,TGTGCCAGCAGCTCCCCCGACAGGGGGGGCGACGAGCAGTACTTC
-,TRBV4-1,TRBJ1-4,-,CASSQTPRRNEKLFF,TGCGCCAGCAGCCAAACCCCCAGACGAAATGAAAAACTGTTTTTT
-,TRBV6-1,TRBJ2-3,-,CASSSVGGGIDTQYF,TGTGCCAGCAGTAGTGTAGGGGGTGGGATAGATACGCAGTATTTT
TRBD2,TRBV6-1,TRBJ2-1,-,CASSELAGTYNEQFF,TGTGCCAGCAGTGAACTAGCGGGGACCTACAATGAGCAGTTCTTC
-,TRBV10-1,TRBJ2-3,-,CASICRADTQYF,TGCGCCAGTATTTGCAGGGCAGATACGCAGTATTTT
TRBD2,TRBV7-9,TRBJ2-5,-,CASSLGRGLEVETQYF,TGTGCCAGCAGCTTAGGGCGAGGACTAGAGGTAGAGACCCAGTACTTC
-,TRBV19,TRBJ2-1,-,CASSIMLAADEQFF,TGTGCCAGTAGTATAATGCTAGCAGCTGATGAGCAGTTCTTC
-,TRBV20-1,TRBJ2-7,few,CSAPGPIEQYF,TGCAGTGCTCCCGGACCCATCGAGCAGTACTTC
TRBD1,TRBV19,TRBJ1-4,-,CASTTWGQADNEKLFF,TGTGCCAGTACCACCTGGGGACAGGCCGATAATGAAAAACTGTTTTTT
-,TRBV6-4,TRBJ2-2,few,CASSAGVDTGELFF,TGTGCCAGCAGTGCCGGGGTTGACACCGGGGAGCTGTTTTTT
-,TRBV27,TRBJ2-7,-,CASSLWASPTYEQYF,TGTGCCAGCAGTTTATGGGCTAGCCCTACCTACGAGCAGTACTTC
-,TRBV5-5,TRBJ1-6,-,CASSSNRDNNSPLHF,TGTGCCAGCAGCAGTAACAGGGATAATAATTCACCCCTCCACTTT
TRBD2,TRBV7-9,TRBJ2-5,-,CASSEGLAGWETQYF,TGTGCCAGCAGCGAGGGACTAGCGGGATGGGAGACCCAGTACTTC
-,TRBV13,TRBJ2-4,-,CASSSQSNIQYF,TGTGCCAGCAGCTCACAGTCGAACATTCAGTACTTC
TRBD2,TRBV9,TRBJ2-2,-,CASSVGLAGGYTGELFF,TGTGCCAGCAGCGTAGGCCTAGCGGGAGGCTACACCGGGGAGCTGTTTTTT
-,TRBV21-1,TRBJ1-5,once,CASSPPQTQGGLCQPQHF,TGTGCCAGCAGCCCGCCTCAAACGCAGGGGGGATTGTGTCAGCCCCAGCATTTT
-,TRBV7-2,TRBJ2-7,-,CASSFDLGAPDRMYF,TGTGCCAGCAGCTTCGACCTGGGGGCACCGGACCGAATGTACTTC